This T cell receptor (beta chain) was retrieved from a study of identical twins. Findings and limits, study-wide: Out-of-frame TCR alpha sharing observed in monozygotic twins exceeded model estimates.

Using its own MiXCR run on the 5' RACE reads, TCRdb lists one record per CDR3 protein. The table has some 590,000 distinct CDR3 sequences, 9.5% to 10% seen once; the top ten hold 2.5% to 3%. This CDR3 comprises 14 residues. Trimming removed 5 bases at V and 5 bases at J, with 15 bases between. The sample holds a few counts of this clonotype. Its antigen is still unknown. The same data also contributed to another study, on yellow fever vaccine responses in identical twins. That paper states: It has been reported that, in twins, the vaccine T cell response seemed partly convergent and partly personalized.

This clonotype originated in a woman aged 18-30 years in good health. This chain joins TRBV12-3 or TRBV12-4 and TRBJ2-5, with a possible D match to TRBD1 (6 bases). Sequenced sample: PBMCs. The DNA for the CDR3 is TGTGCCAGCAGTCCTCTTACAGGGTATGAGACCCAGTACTTC. Translated, it gives CASSPLTGYETQYF.